One sample yielded the 25 T cell receptor beta chains listed below, sequenced in a study of T-cell memory formation after mild COVID-19. Each CDR3 protein gets one entry after TCRdb re-called the 5' RACE reads with MiXCR. The sample has some 150,000 distinct CDR3 sequences; around 15% are singletons. Sequences were obtained from PBMCs or a T cell subset sorted from them (not recorded which). The receptor set was obtained from an adult woman who had mild COVID-19 (a few samples of this study predate the infection). Cell type and time point are not known.

The sample holds many counts of this clonotype. The CDR3 sequence: CASALSTGTSYEQYF. CDR3 DNA: TGTGCTAGTGCCCTATCGACAGGTACCTCCTACGAGCAGTACTTC. The chain couples TRBV12-5 to TRBJ2-7; weak D call: TRBD1 (6 bases). V was shortened by 7 bases and J by 0 bases, with 16 bases between the two germline ends. The CDR3 covers 15 residues. Germline V gene lookup returns CDR1 LGHNT and CDR2 FRNRAP.

The J gene is TRBJ2-7, the V gene TRBV24-1, with 9 positions matching TRBD1. The CDR3 is 15 residues long. Germline-derived CDR1 and CDR2 are KGHDR and SFDVKD. Trimming took 3 bases from V and 6 from J; bases not matched to a gene: 8. CDR3 sequence: CATSDGGQGLAEQYF. CDR3 bases: TGTGCCACCAGTGATGGGGGACAGGGACTCGCCGAGCAGTACTTC.

This clonotype was observed at least ten times. This sequence joins TRBV7-9 and TRBJ2-7; TRBD1 matches at 9 bases. The ends lost 4 bases at V and 6 bases at J; junction bases unmatched: 7. The CDR3 spans 14 residues. In germline, CDR1 is SEHNR, CDR2 FQNEAQ (reference sequence). The DNA for the CDR3 is TGTGCCAGCAGCTCCGGGACAGGGACCGGCGAGCAGTACTTC. Translation gives CASSSGTGTGEQYF.

This clonotype was seen only a few times. The chain has TRBV24-1 and TRBJ2-1; D not resolved. Trimming took off 9 bases at V and 4 bases at J, with 12 bases between the two ends. Germline V gene data show CDR1 as KGHDR and CDR2 as SFDVKD. The CDR3 spans 13 residues. DNA of the CDR3: TGTGCCACCGCCGGAACGGCTTACAATGAGCAGTTCTTC. Protein product: CATAGTAYNEQFF.

The chain is built from TRBV2 and TRBJ2-3; 10 bases align to TRBD2. Germline lookup yields CDR1 SNHLY and CDR2 FYNNEI. V lost 3 bases and J lost 5; bases outside the gene matches: 2. The CDR3 is 14 residues long. CDR3 in DNA: TGTGCCAGCAGTGAGAGGACTAGCGGAGATACGCAGTATTTT. Translated, it gives CASSERTSGDTQYF.

In its sample, this clonotype was seen a few times. The CDR3 is CASSVGTGTYEQYF. The CDR3, as DNA: TGTGCCAGCAGCGTAGGGACAGGGACCTACGAGCAGTACTTC. The chain recombines TRBV9 with TRBJ2-7, with 8 positions matching TRBD1. Germline values: CDR1 SGDLS, CDR2 YYNGEE. V trimming: 0 bases; J trimming: 2 bases; junction bases outside the gene matches: 1. This CDR3 has 14 amino acids.

The rearrangement uses TRBV2 and TRBJ2-2; 8 bases map to TRBD2. V lost 8 bases and J lost 6; bases outside the gene matches: 5. This CDR3 is 13 amino acids long. The germline gives CDR1 SNHLY, CDR2 FYNNEI. CDR3 coding DNA: TGTGCCAGCGCGGGACTAGTGTCCGGGGAGCTGTTTTTT. It yields the protein CASAGLVSGELFF.

This clonotype has ten or more counts. The chain employs TRBV27 and TRBJ1-2; TRBD1 is a possible D gene (5 bases). Trimming pared 4 bases from V and 7 bases from J, leaving 25 bases between. This CDR3 has 17 amino acids. CDR1 and CDR2 (germline): MNHEY, SMNVEV (reference sequence). The CDR3 nucleotides are TGTGCCAGCAGTTCCATCTGGGAAGGGGATGAGATGGTTGGCTACACCTTC. Protein sequence: CASSSIWEGDEMVGYTF.

The V and J genes are TRBV7-9 and TRBJ1-5, with D perhaps matching TRBD1 (6 bases). V was cut by 4 bases and J by 7 bases, with 8 bases left in between. CDR1 is SEHNR and CDR2 is FQNEAQ in the germline V gene (reference sequence). This CDR3 region has 12 residues. CDR3 amino acids: CASSSTGQPQHF. As DNA, the CDR3 is TGTGCCAGCAGCTCCACAGGGCAGCCCCAGCATTTT.

The gene calls are TRBV20-1 and TRBJ2-6, with D possibly matching TRBD2 (6 bases). V lost 0 bases and J lost 4, with 22 bases in between. The CDR3 runs to 19 residues. Germline V gene data show CDR1 as DFQATT and CDR2 as SNEGSKA (reference sequence). CDR3 in amino acids: CSAREPHPGTGAGANVLTF. In DNA, the CDR3 is TGCAGTGCTAGAGAACCTCACCCCGGGACTGGGGCCGGGGCCAACGTCCTGACTTTC.

The chain employs TRBV30 and TRBJ2-7; D is uncertain. Trimming left V 2 bases short and J 1 base short, with 9 bases between. Per germline, CDR1 GTSNPN and CDR2 SVGIG (reference sequence). This CDR3 is built from 13 residues. CDR3 region: CAWSTVISYEQYF. CDR3 in DNA: TGTGCCTGGAGTACTGTAATTTCCTACGAGCAGTACTTC.

This chain connects TRBV6-6 to TRBJ1-1; no clear D gene. This CDR3 is built from 14 residues. Trimming took 2 bases from V and 1 from J, leaving 8 bases between them. Looked up from germline, CDR1 is MNHNY and CDR2 is SVGAGI (reference sequence). CDR3 sequence: CASSYENPNTEAFF. CDR3 DNA sequence: TGTGCCAGCAGTTACGAGAACCCGAACACTGAAGCTTTCTTT.

This clonotype was seen many times. This chain uses TRBV7-6 with TRBJ2-3; TRBD1 might be the D (5 bases). Trimming took off 1 base at V and 3 bases at J, with 8 bases between the two ends. This CDR3 has 14 amino acids. CDR1 is SGHVS, CDR2 FNYEAQ, per germline. The CDR3 nucleotides read TGTGCCAGCAGCTTAGGTTCAGGGACAGATACGCAGTATTTT. Residues: CASSLGSGTDTQYF.

This rearrangement joins TRBV11-3 to TRBJ2-1; D gene uncertain. The CDR3 spans 12 residues. V was cut by 3 bases and J by 7 bases, with 7 bases left in between. Germline CDR1 SGHNT, CDR2 YENEEA. The CDR3 here is CASSFGQNEQFF. As DNA, the CDR3 is TGTGCCAGCAGCTTCGGGCAAAATGAGCAGTTCTTC.

The V call is TRBV29-1, the J call TRBJ1-2; D unclear. This CDR3 comprises 11 residues. Per the germline V gene, CDR1 is SQVTM and CDR2 is ANQGSEA. The V end was cut by 3 bases, the J end by 0 bases, with 2 bases between. The DNA of the CDR3 is TGCAGCGTTGATTCTAACTATGGCTACACCTTC. Translating gives CSVDSNYGYTF.

This clonotype was seen only a few times. The J gene is TRBJ2-7, the V gene TRBV20-1, with D unresolved. Germline CDR1 reads DFQATT; CDR2 reads SNEGSKA (reference sequence). The CDR3 is 14 residues long. Trimming cost V 3 bases and J 3 bases, with 15 bases left between them. The CDR3 is CSASPGLWGYEQYF. CDR3 nucleotides: TGCAGTGCTAGTCCTGGGTTGTGGGGCTACGAGCAGTACTTC.

The chain carries TRBV12-3 or TRBV12-4 and TRBJ2-2; maybe TRBD2 (6 bases). V was trimmed by 4 bases and J by 7 bases, leaving 13 bases between them. The CDR3 sequence is 14 residues long. The CDR3 reads CASSSSGAGGELFF. DNA of the CDR3: TGTGCCAGCAGTTCCTCGGGAGCGGGCGGGGAGCTGTTTTTT.

The J gene is TRBJ2-7, the V gene TRBV2; D is tentatively TRBD1 or TRBD2 (5 bases each). CDR1 and CDR2 from the germline V gene are SNHLY and FYNNEI. This CDR3 is 16 amino acids long. Trimming took off 0 bases at V and 4 bases at J, with 16 bases between the two ends. The CDR3 here is CASSEALWGNRYEQYF. In nucleotides, the CDR3 is TGTGCCAGCAGTGAAGCGCTTTGGGGGAATCGGTACGAGCAGTACTTC.

V gene TRBV5-6 combines with J gene TRBJ2-5; no clear D gene. The germline CDR1 and CDR2 sequences are SGHDT and YYEEEE. V was shortened by 0 bases and J by 0 bases, with 6 bases between the two germline ends. This CDR3 is built from 14 residues. The chain's CDR3 is CASSLVQNQETQYF. The CDR3, as DNA: TGTGCCAGCAGCTTGGTGCAGAACCAAGAGACCCAGTACTTC.

This clonotype was observed a few times. J is TRBJ2-1 and V is TRBV30; 8 nucleotides agree with TRBD2. The CDR3 sequence is 18 residues long. Germline CDR1 reads GTSNPN; CDR2 reads SVGIG (reference sequence). V lost 1 base and J lost 5; bases outside the gene matches: 16. CDR3 nucleotide sequence: TGTGCCTGGAGTGAGGGTGTTAGCGGGATCGGGCCCAACAATGAGCAGTTCTTC. Protein sequence: CAWSEGVSGIGPNNEQFF.

This clonotype was detected a few times. The rearrangement uses TRBV20-1 and TRBJ2-3; maybe TRBD1 (6 bases). The germline V gene encodes CDR1 DFQATT and CDR2 SNEGSKA (reference sequence). CDR3 length: 11 residues. CDR3 sequence: CSLKGGDTQYF. CDR3 coding DNA: TGCAGCCTAAAAGGGGGAGATACGCAGTATTTT.

The J gene is TRBJ1-2, the V gene TRBV7-9; no clear D. Germline-derived CDR1 and CDR2 are SEHNR and FQNEAQ (reference sequence). Trimming took off 1 base at V and 4 bases at J, with 10 bases between the two ends. This CDR3 is built from 14 residues. Written as DNA, the CDR3 is TGTGCCAGCAGCTTAGGGCAGGCGATCTATGGCTACACCTTC. This sequence encodes CASSLGQAIYGYTF. Full variable domain (missing parts from reference TRBV7-9 and TRBJ1-2): DTGVSQNPRHKITKRGQNVTFRCDPISEHNRLYWYRQTLGQGPEFLTYFQNEAQLEKSRLLSDRFSAERPKGSFSTLEIQRTEQGDSAMYLCASSLGQAIYGYTFGSGTRLTVV.

In this sample, this clonotype turned up many times. The V gene is TRBV4-1, the J gene TRBJ1-1, with a weak D call TRBD1 (6 bases). In germline, CDR1 is MGHRA, CDR2 YSYEKL. The V end was cut by 2 bases, the J end by 1 base, with 11 bases between. The length of the CDR3 is 15 residues. The chain's CDR3 is CASSQLTRGNTEAFF. DNA of the CDR3: TGCGCCAGCAGCCAACTTACCAGGGGGAACACTGAAGCTTTCTTT.

The gene calls are TRBV7-9 and TRBJ2-5; D unresolved. CDR3 size: 11 residues. CDR1 and CDR2 from the germline V gene are SEHNR and FQNEAQ (reference sequence). V lost 5 bases and J 5 bases, leaving 6 bases between the germline ends. The DNA of the CDR3 is TGTGCCAGCAGCCTGACGGAGACCCAGTACTTC. Translating gives CASSLTETQYF.

The J gene is TRBJ2-1, the V gene TRBV25-1, with unresolved D. This CDR3 contains 12 residues. Germline-derived CDR1 and CDR2 are MGHDK and SYGVNS. V shed 8 bases and J shed 3 bases, with 8 bases lying between them. The DNA for the CDR3 is TGTGCCAGCGGCGAACTCTACAATGAGCAGTTCTTC. Protein sequence: CASGELYNEQFF.